This record concerns one TCR beta chain sequence. Its target is not known. The V gene's germline CDR1 is LNHDA and CDR2 SQIVND (reference sequence). V lost 7 bases, J lost 6 bases, and 9 bases lay in between. The CDR3 spans 12 residues. These data come from a study of cytomegalovirus exposure and HLA in healthy donors. Study information: In an earlier analysis, 117 million unique TCR beta sequences were found from 200 million or so T cells. Of the donors genotyped, several hundred in all, about 80% fell in the Caucasian-associated ancestry cluster. Study observations and caveats: TCR beta chains associated with HLA were, in a later analysis, more clonally expanded than equally common others.

The PCR had 60 Vbeta and 13 Jbeta primers. TCRdb's copy holds only in-frame clones and misses some; the assay was immunoSEQ multiplex PCR. The sample carries 55,000 to 70,000 clones, about 69% recorded once. The sample consisted of PBMCs. The chain links TRBV19 to TRBJ2-2; the D gene is possibly TRBD2 (6 bases). The sequence derives from a woman in her 30s in good health and CMV-seronegative. The CDR3 DNA reads TGTGCCAGTACGGAGGGATCCGGGGAGCTGTTTTTT. Protein: CASTEGSGELFF.